This T cell receptor (beta chain) was captured by sequencing in a study of cytomegalovirus exposure and HLA in healthy donors. Study-level background: The 95 to 150 validation repertoires were produced on the same platform as the 550 to 750 repertoires of the first cohort. This was reported in a later analysis. Study-level points and caveats: The TCR clusters that emerged in the first cohort tended, a later analysis found, to co-occur in the roughly 110 validation repertoires. The CMV antigen specificity of three CMV-associated chains was confirmed through in vitro analysis. The authors listed 150 to 200 TCR beta chains as cytomegalovirus-associated.

Worth noting for this clone: Its antigen is still unknown.

This CDR3 region has 15 residues. V lost 6 bases and J 3 bases, leaving 18 bases between the germline ends. Germline CDR1 is SGHRS and CDR2 is YFSETQ. Only in-frame clones appear in the TCRdb table, and some are missing; sequencing was by immunoSEQ multiplex PCR. The sample carries about 49,000 clones, almost 95% recorded once. The genes are TRBV5-1 and TRBJ1-2; tentative D call: TRBD1 (5 bases). Sequencing used PBMCs. This TCR was recovered from a man aged 18 to 29 in good health and CMV-seronegative. The CDR3 is CASTRGEDTYYGYTF. The CDR3 nucleotides are TGCGCCAGCACCCGAGGGGAGGACACTTACTATGGCTACACCTTC. Using reference TRBV5-1 and TRBJ1-2 for the parts outside the CDR3, the full variable domain is KAGVTQTPRYLIKTRGQQVTLSCSPISGHRSVSWYQQTPGQGLQFLFEYFSETQRNKGNFPGRFSGRQFSNSRSEMNVSTLELGDSALYLCASTRGEDTYYGYTFGSGTRLTVV.